The 7 T cell receptor beta chains below were found in one sample sequenced in a study of blood T cell repertoires in COVID-19. Using immunoSEQ multiplex PCR, the repertoire was profiled, and TCRdb retains in-frame clones only, with some absent. The table has about 190,000 clones, around 89% seen once. Sample: peripheral blood. The receptors come from a man aged 50 to 59 with acute or convalescent COVID-19.

The genes are TRBV19 and TRBJ1-3, with no clear D. The CDR3 loop spans 15 amino acids. Germline V gene data show CDR1 as LNHDA and CDR2 as SQIVND (reference sequence). Trimming removed 2 bases from V and 0 bases from J, with 8 bases in between. The CDR3 sequence is CASSISLASGNTIYF. The CDR3 coding sequence is TGTGCCAGTAGTATAAGTCTGGCCTCTGGAAACACCATATATTTT. The entire variable domain, with the rest obtained from reference TRBV19 and TRBJ1-3, is as follows: DGGITQSPKYLFRKEGQNVTLSCEQNLNHDAMYWYRQDPGQGLRLIYYSQIVNDFQKGDIAEGYSVSREKKESFPLTVTSAQKNPTAFYLCASSISLASGNTIYFGEGSWLTVV.

The V and J genes are TRBV7-9 and TRBJ2-7; 8 bases match TRBD1. Trimming at V came to 3 bases and at J to 5 bases, leaving 6 bases not matched to a gene. The germline CDR1 and CDR2 sequences are SEHNR and FQNEAQ (reference sequence). CDR3 length: 14 amino acids. CDR3 protein: CASSFAGGLNEQYF. CDR3 nucleotides: TGTGCCAGCAGCTTTGCAGGGGGCTTGAACGAGCAGTACTTC. Combining the CDR3 with reference TRBV7-9 and TRBJ2-7 gives the whole variable domain DTGVSQNPRHKITKRGQNVTFRCDPISEHNRLYWYRQTLGQGPEFLTYFQNEAQLEKSRLLSDRFSAERPKGSFSTLEIQRTEQGDSAMYLCASSFAGGLNEQYFGPGTRLTVT.

The gene calls are TRBV11-2 and TRBJ2-2; tentative D call: TRBD1 (5 bases). Trimming stripped 7 bases from V and 3 bases from J, with 15 bases between. Germline V CDR1 and CDR2: SGHAT, FQNNGV. The CDR3 contains 15 residues. CDR3 loop: CASNPGRDHTGELFF. The CDR3 DNA reads TGTGCCAGCAACCCGGGCAGGGATCACACCGGGGAGCTGTTTTTT.

Details on this clone: Other DNA variants within this sample encode the same CDR3. The V call is TRBV29-1, the J call TRBJ2-1; D unresolved. The CDR3 covers 10 residues. Trimming removed 5 bases from V and 3 bases from J, with 2 bases in between. Germline CDR1 reads SQVTM; CDR2 reads ANQGSEA. In nucleotides, the CDR3 is TGCAGCGTTCACTACAATGAGCAGTTCTTC. Its protein product is CSVHYNEQFF.

J is TRBJ2-7 and V is TRBV27; D remains ambiguous. The CDR3 is made up of 14 amino acids. Germline-derived CDR1 and CDR2 are MNHEY and SMNVEV (reference sequence). The V gene lost 6 bases and the J gene lost 5 bases, with 17 bases spanning the gap. The chain's CDR3 is CASSPSVTLDEQYF. Written as DNA, the CDR3 is TGTGCCAGCAGCCCGAGCGTCACCCTGGACGAGCAGTACTTC.

The rearrangement links TRBV5-1 to TRBJ2-1; the match to TRBD2 covers 14 bases. The CDR3 has 16 amino acids. Germline V CDR1 and CDR2: SGHRS, YFSETQ. With 2 bases clipped from V and 7 bases from J, the junction kept 5 bases outside the gene matches. CDR3 protein: CASSLGLAGGRNEQFF. In DNA, the CDR3 is TGCGCCAGCAGCTTAGGACTAGCGGGAGGAAGGAATGAGCAGTTCTTC.

V gene TRBV18 combines with J gene TRBJ2-3; perhaps TRBD2 as D (8 bases). Germline CDR1 reads KGHSH; CDR2 reads LQKENI. The V end was cut by 8 bases, the J end by 5 bases, with 23 bases between. This CDR3 is 16 amino acids long. The CDR3 nucleotides are TGTGCCAGCACAGGGGCTGGAGCGGGGGAGAGAGATACGCAGTATTTT. Encoded protein: CASTGAGAGERDTQYF.